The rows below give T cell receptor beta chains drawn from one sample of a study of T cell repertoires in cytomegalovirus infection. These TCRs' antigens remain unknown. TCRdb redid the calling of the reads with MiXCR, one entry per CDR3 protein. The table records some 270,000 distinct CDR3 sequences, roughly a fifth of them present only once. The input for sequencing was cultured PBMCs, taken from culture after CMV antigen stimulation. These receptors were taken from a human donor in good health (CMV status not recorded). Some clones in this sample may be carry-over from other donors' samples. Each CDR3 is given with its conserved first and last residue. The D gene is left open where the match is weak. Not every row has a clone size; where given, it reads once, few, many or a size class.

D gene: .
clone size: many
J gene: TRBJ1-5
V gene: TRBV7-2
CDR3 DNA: TGTGCCAGCAGCTTAGCGCTAGGGGTCGCCATGGGGCCCCAGCATTTT
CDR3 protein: CASSLALGVAMGPQHF

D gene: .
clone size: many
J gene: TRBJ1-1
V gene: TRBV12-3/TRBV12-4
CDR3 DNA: TGTGCCAGCAGCCTAGACATACAGGGTGGCACTGAAGCTTTCTTT
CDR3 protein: CASSLDIQGGTEAFF

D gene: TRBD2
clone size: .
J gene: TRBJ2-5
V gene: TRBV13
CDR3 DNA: TGTGCCAGCAGACCTCGGTTAGCGGGACTCCAAGAGACCCAGTACTTC
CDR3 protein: CASRPRLAGLQETQYF

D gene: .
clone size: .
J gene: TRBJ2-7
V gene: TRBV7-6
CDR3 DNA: TGTGCCAGCAGCTTACCGACAACCTACGAGCAGTACTTC
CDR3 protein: CASSLPTTYEQYF

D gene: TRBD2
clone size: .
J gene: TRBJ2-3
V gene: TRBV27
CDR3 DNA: TGTGCCAGCAGTTTATCGAGGACTAGCGGGAGAGCAGATACGCAGTATTTT
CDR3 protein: CASSLSRTSGRADTQYF

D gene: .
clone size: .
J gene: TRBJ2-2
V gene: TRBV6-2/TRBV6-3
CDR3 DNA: TGTGCCAGCAGTCCAGTACTCGGGGAGCTGTTTTTT
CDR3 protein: CASSPVLGELFF

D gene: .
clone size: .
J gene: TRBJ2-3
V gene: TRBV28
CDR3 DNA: TGTGCGGTGGGTAGAGATACGCAGTATTTT
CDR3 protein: CAVGRDTQYF

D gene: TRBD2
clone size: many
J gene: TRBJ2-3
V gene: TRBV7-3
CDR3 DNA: TGTGCCAGCAGCTTAACTGCGGGAGGGATGGCAGATACGCAGTATTTT
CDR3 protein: CASSLTAGGMADTQYF

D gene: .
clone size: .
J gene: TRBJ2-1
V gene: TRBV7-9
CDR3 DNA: TGTGCCAGCAGCTCCACAACCTCCCCAGGGTTCTCCTACAATGAGCAGTTCTTC
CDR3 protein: CASSSTTSPGFSYNEQFF

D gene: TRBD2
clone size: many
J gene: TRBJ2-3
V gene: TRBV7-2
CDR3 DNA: TGTGCCAGCAGCTTAAGGCCAGCGGGGACTAGCACAGATACGCAGTATTTT
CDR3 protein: CASSLRPAGTSTDTQYF

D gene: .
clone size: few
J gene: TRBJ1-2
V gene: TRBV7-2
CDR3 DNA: TGTGCCAGCAGGTTACAGGGCCCGGATGGCTACACCTTC
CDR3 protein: CASRLQGPDGYTF

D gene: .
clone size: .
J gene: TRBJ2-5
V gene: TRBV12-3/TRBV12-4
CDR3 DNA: TGTGCCAGCAGTCCTAGAATGGAGACCCAGTACTTC
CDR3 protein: CASSPRMETQYF

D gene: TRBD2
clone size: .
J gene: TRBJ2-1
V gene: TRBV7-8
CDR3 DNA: TGTGCCAGCAGTTCTAGCGGGAGGCATTTCAATGAGCAGTTCTTC
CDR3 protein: CASSSSGRHFNEQFF

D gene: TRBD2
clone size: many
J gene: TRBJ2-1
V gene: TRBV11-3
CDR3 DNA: TGTGCCAGCAGCTGGGGGACTAGCGGGAGGGGAGCTGAGCAGTTCTTC
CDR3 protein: CASSWGTSGRGAEQFF

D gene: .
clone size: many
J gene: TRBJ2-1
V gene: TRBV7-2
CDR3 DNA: TGTGCCAGCAGCTTAGTTGGAGTGGGGACCTACAATGAGCAGTTCTTC
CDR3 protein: CASSLVGVGTYNEQFF

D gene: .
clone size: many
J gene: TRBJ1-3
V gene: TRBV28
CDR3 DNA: TGTGCCAGCAGGAACGACGGAGACTCTGGAAACACCATATATTTT
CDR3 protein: CASRNDGDSGNTIYF

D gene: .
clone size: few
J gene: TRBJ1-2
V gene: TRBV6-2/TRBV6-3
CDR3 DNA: TGTGCCAGCAGCCGATATCTAGACATCTATGGCTACACCTTC
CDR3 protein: CASSRYLDIYGYTF

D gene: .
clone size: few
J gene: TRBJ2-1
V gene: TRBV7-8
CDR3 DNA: TGTGCCAGCAGCTCCATTGTGGGCTTCTACAATGAGCAGTTCTTC
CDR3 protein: CASSSIVGFYNEQFF

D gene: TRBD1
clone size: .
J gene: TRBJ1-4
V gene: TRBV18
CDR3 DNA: TGTGCCAGCTCACCGACAGGGAGTGAAAAACTGTTTTTT
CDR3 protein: CASSPTGSEKLFF

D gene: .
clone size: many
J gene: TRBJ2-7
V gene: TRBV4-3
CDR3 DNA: TGCGCCAGCAGCCAAGGACAGCGCTACGAGCAGTACTTC
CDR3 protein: CASSQGQRYEQYF

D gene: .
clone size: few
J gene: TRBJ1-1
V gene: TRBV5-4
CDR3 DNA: TGTGCCAGCGGGTACAGTGGGAACACTGAAGCTTTCTTT
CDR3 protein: CASGYSGNTEAFF

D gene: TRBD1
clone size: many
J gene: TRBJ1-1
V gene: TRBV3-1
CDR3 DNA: TGTGCCAGCAGCCAAGTCACAGGGGTCACTGAAGCTTTCTTT
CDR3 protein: CASSQVTGVTEAFF

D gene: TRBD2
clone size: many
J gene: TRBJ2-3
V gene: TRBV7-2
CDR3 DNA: TGTGCCAGCAGCTTAATGGGACTAGCGGGAGGGAATACGCAGTATTTT
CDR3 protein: CASSLMGLAGGNTQYF

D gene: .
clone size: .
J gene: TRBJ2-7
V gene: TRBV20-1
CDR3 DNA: TGCAGTGCACAACCCCGGGACGAACGTTACGAGCAGTACTTC
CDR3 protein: CSAQPRDERYEQYF

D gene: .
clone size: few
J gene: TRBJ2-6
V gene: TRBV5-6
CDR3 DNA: TGTGCCAGCAGGGTTTCGGGATCCGGGGCCAACGTCCTGACTTTC
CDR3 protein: CASRVSGSGANVLTF

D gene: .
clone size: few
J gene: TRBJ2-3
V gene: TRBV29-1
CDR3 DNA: TGCAGCGTTGAAGGTCGGGAGAGGACAGATACGCAGTATTTT
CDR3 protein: CSVEGRERTDTQYF

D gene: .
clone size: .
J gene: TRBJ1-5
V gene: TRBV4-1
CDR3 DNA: TGCGCCAGCAGCAACCAGGACAGCGCTAATCAGCCCCAGCATTTT
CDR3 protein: CASSNQDSANQPQHF

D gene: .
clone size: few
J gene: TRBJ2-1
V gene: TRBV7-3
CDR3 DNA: TGTGCCAGCAGCTTAAGTCCCGGGAGCTACAATGAGCAGTTCTTC
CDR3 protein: CASSLSPGSYNEQFF

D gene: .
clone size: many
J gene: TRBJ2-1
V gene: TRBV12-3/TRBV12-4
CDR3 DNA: TGTGCCAGCAGTTTTCGCAATGAGCAGTTCTTC
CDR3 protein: CASSFRNEQFF

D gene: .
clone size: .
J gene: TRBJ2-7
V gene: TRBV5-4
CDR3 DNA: TGTGCCAGCAGCGCCGCCGGGGCCCTCTCCGGGTACGAGCAGTACTTC
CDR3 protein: CASSAAGALSGYEQYF

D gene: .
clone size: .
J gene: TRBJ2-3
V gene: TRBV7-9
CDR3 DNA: TGTGCCAGCAGCTTACAAGGGGACCGCACAGATACGCAGTATTTT
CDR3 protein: CASSLQGDRTDTQYF

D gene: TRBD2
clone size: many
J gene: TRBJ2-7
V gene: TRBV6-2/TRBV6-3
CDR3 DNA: TGTGCCAGCAGGGAGGGACTAGCGGGAGTTTACGAGCAGTACTTC
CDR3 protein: CASREGLAGVYEQYF

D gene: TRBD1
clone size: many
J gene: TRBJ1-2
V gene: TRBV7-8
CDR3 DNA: TGTGCCAGCAGCTTGATTACGACAGGGGGATCCGGCTACACCTTC
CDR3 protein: CASSLITTGGSGYTF

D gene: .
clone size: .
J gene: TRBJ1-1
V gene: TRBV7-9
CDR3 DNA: TGTGCCAGCAGCTTAGTCCCAGGGGCACTCGTGAACACTGAAGCTTTCTTT
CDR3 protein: CASSLVPGALVNTEAFF

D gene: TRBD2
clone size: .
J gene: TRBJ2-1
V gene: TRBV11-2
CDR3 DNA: TGTGCCAGCAGCTTAGGGGGACTAGCGGGATGGGTCACCTACAATGAGCAGTTCTTC
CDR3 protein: CASSLGGLAGWVTYNEQFF

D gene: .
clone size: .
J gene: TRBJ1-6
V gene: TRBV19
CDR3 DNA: TGTGCCAGTACCTCCGGGGGGCGCGCCCTCCACTTT
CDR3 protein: CASTSGGRALHF

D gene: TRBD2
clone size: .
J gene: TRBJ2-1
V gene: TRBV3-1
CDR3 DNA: TGTGCCAGCAGCCCCCGGGGTAGCGGGAGTGGGAGGTACAATGAGCAGTTCTTC
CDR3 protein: CASSPRGSGSGRYNEQFF

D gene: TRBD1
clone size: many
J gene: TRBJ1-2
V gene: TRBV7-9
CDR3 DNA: TGTGCCAGCAGCTGGACAGGGATTACCTATGGCTACACCTTC
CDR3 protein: CASSWTGITYGYTF

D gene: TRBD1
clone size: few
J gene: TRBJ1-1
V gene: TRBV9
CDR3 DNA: TGTGCCAGTGCGGTTACGGGACAGAATGCTGAAGCTTTCTTT
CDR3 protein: CASAVTGQNAEAFF

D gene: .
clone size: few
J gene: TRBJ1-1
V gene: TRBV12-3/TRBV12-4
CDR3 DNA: TGTGCCAGCCACAAGCTGGGTAAAGGGGCTGAAGCTTTCTTT
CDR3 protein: CASHKLGKGAEAFF

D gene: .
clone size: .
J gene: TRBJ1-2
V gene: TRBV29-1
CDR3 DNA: TGCAGCTCCCCTCGACAGACTAACTATGGCTACACCTTC
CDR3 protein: CSSPRQTNYGYTF

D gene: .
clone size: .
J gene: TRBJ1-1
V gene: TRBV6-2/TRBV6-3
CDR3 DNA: TGTGCCAGCAGTTTCGTCCGGGCCCCGGACCCTGAAGCTTTCTTT
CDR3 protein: CASSFVRAPDPEAFF

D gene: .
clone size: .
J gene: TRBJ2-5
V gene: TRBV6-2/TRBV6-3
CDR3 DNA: TGTGCCAGCAGTTACTCGGGGGCGAGGACAGAGGATCTACAAGAGACCCAGTACTTC
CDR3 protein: CASSYSGARTEDLQETQYF

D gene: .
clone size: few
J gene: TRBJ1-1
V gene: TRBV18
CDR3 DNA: TGTGCCAGCTCACCTCGGACAGATAACACTGAAGCTTTCTTT
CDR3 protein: CASSPRTDNTEAFF

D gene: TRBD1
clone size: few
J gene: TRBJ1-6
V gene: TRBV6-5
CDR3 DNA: TGTGCCAGCACCGATCCCGGGACAGCGAGTAATTCACCCCTCCACTTT
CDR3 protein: CASTDPGTASNSPLHF

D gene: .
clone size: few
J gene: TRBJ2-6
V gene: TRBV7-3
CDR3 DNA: TGTGCCAGCAGCTCGCCCGAGGCTGGGGCCAACGTCCTGACTTTC
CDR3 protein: CASSSPEAGANVLTF

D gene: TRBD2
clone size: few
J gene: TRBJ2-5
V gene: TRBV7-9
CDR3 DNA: TGTGCCAGCAGCTTACCCCGAGGGCTAGCGGGTAAAGAGACCCAGTACTTC
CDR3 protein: CASSLPRGLAGKETQYF

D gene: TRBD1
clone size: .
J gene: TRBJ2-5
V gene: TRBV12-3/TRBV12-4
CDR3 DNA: TGTGCCAGCAGCACCGGGGACAGTAAGCAAGAGACCCAGTACTTC
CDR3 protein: CASSTGDSKQETQYF

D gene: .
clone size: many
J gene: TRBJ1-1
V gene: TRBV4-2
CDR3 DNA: TGTGCCAGCAGCCACGGCGGAGGGGCGAACACTGAAGCTTTCTTT
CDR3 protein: CASSHGGGANTEAFF

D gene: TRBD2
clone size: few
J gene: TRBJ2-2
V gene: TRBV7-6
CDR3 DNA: TGTGCCAGCAGCCCGAGCGGGAGCCGGGTCACCGGGGAGCTGTTTTTT
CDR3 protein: CASSPSGSRVTGELFF

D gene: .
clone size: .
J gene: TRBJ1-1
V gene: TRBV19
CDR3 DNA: TGTGCCAGTAGTATAGATCTATCGGCAGCTAAAGCTTTCTTT
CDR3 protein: CASSIDLSAAKAFF

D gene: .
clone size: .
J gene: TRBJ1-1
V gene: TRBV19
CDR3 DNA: TGTGCCAGTAGTATAGATCGCTGGGGTTGGGGCACTGAAGCTTTCTTT
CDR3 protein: CASSIDRWGWGTEAFF

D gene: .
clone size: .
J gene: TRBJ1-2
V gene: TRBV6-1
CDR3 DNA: TGTGCCAGCATCGAGGACAGAAACTATGGCTACACCTTC
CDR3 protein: CASIEDRNYGYTF

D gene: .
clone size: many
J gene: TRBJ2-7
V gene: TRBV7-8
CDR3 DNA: TGTGCCAGCAGCTTAGAGGGGGGACCCGAGCAGTACTTC
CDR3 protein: CASSLEGGPEQYF

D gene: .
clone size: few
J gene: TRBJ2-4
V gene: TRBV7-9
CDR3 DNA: TGTGCCAGCAGCTTAGCCCCGGGATCTCAGTACTTC
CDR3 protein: CASSLAPGSQYF

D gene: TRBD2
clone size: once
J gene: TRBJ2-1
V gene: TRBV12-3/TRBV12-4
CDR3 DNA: TGTGCCAGCACCGCCTTAGCGGGAGGGGCTGAGCAGTTCTTC
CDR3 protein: CASTALAGGAEQFF

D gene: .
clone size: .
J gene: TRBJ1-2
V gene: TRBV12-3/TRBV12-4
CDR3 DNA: TGTGCCAGCAGTTTCGAGTTTCCCTATGGCTACACCTTC
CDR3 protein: CASSFEFPYGYTF

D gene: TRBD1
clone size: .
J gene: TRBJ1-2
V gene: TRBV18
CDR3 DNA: TGTGCCAGCTCCGGGACAGGAATTAACTATGGCTACACCTTC
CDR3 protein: CASSGTGINYGYTF